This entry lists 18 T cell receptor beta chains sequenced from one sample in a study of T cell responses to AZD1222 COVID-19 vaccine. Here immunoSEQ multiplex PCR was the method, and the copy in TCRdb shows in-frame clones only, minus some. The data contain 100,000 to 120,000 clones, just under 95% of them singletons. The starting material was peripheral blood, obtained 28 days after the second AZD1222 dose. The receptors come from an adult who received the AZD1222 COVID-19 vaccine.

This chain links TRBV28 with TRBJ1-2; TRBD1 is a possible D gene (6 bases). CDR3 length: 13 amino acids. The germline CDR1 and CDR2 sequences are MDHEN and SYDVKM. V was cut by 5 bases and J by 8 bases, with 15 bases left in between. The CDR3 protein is CASSLEGHLGYTF. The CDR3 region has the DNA TGTGCCAGCAGTCTGGAGGGACATTTGGGCTACACCTTC.

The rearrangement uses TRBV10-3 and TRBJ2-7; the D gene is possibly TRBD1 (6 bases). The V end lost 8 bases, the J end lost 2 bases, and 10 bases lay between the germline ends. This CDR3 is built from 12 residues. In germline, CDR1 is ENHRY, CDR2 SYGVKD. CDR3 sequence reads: CAIRDIAYEQYF. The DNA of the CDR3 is TGTGCCATCCGGGACATCGCCTACGAGCAGTACTTC.

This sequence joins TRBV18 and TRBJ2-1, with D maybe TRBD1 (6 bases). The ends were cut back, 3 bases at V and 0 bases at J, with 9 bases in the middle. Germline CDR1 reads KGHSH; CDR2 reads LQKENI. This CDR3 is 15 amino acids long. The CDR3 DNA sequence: TGTGCCAGCTCACCTCGGGACACCTCCTACAATGAGCAGTTCTTC. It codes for CASSPRDTSYNEQFF.

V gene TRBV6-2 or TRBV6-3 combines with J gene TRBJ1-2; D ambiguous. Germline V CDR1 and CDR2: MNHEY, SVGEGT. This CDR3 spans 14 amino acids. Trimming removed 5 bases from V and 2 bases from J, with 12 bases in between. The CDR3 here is CASSRREANYGYTF. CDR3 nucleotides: TGTGCCAGCAGTCGGCGTGAGGCGAACTATGGCTACACCTTC.

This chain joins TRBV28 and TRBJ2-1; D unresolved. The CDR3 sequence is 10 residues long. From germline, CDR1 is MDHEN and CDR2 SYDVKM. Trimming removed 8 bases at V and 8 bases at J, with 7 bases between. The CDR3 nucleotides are TGTGCCAGCGGGTTGTATGAGCAGTTCTTC. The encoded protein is CASGLYEQFF.

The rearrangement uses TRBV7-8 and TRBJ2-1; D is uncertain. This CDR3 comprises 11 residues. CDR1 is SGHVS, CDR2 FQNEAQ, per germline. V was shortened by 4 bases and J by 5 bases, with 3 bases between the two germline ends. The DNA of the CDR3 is TGTGCCAGCAGCTACCACAATGAGCAGTTCTTC. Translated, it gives CASSYHNEQFF. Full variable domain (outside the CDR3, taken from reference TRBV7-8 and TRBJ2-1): GAGVSQSPRYKVAKRGQDVALRCDPISGHVSLFWYQQALGQGPEFLTYFQNEAQLDKSGLPSDRFFAERPEGSVSTLKIQRTQQEDSAVYLCASSYHNEQFFGPGTRLTVL.

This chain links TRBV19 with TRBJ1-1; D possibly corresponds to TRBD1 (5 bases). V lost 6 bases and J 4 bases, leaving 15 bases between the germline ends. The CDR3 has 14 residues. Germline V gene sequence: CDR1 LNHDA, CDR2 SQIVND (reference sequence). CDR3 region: CASRTLGGATEAFF. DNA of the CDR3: TGTGCCAGTAGGACTCTTGGGGGAGCCACTGAAGCTTTCTTT.

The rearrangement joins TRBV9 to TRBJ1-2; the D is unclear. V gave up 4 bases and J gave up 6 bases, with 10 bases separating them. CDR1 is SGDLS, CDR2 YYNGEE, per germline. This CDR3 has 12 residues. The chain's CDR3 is CASSKQTDGYTF. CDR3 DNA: TGTGCCAGCAGCAAACAGACGGATGGCTACACCTTC.

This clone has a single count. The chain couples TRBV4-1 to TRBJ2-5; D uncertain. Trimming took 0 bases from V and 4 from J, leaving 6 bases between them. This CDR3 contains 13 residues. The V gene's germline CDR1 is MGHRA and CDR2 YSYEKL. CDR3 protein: CASSQDNLETQYF. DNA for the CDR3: TGCGCCAGCAGCCAAGATAACTTAGAGACCCAGTACTTC.

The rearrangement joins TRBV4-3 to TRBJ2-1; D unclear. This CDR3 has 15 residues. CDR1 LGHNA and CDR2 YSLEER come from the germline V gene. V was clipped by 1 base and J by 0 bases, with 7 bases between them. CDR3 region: CASSQGVSSYNEQFF. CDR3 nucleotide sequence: TGCGCCAGCAGCCAAGGGGTCAGCTCCTACAATGAGCAGTTCTTC.

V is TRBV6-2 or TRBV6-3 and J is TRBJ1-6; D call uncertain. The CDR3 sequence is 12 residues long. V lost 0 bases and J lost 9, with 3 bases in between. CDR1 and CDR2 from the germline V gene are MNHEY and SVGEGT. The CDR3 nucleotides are TGTGCCAGCAGTTACTCGGGTTCACCCCTCCACTTT. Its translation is CASSYSGSPLHF.

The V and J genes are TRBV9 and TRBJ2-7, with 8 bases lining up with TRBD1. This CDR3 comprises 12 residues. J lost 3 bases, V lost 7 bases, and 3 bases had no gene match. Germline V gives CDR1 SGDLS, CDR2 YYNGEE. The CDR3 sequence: CASSQGGYEQYF. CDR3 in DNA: TGTGCCAGCTCACAGGGGGGCTACGAGCAGTACTTC.

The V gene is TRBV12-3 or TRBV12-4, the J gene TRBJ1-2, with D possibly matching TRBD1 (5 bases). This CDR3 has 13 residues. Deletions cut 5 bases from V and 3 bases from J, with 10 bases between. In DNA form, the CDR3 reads TGTGCCAGCAGTACGACAGTGGACTATGGCTACACCTTC. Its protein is CASSTTVDYGYTF.

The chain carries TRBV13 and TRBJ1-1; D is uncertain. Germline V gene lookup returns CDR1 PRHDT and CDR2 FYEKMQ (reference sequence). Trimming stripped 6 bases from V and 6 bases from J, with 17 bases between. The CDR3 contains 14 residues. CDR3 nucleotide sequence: TGTGCCAGCAGATCAAACCCCTGGGGTCCTGAAGCTTTCTTT. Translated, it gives CASRSNPWGPEAFF.

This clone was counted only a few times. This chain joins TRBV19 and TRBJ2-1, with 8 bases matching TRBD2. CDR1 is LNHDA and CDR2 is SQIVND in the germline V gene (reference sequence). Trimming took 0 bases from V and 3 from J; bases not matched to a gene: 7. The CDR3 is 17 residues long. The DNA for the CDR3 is TGTGCCAGTAGTATAGATTCAGCGGGGGTCTTCTACAATGAGCAGTTCTTC. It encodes CASSIDSAGVFYNEQFF.

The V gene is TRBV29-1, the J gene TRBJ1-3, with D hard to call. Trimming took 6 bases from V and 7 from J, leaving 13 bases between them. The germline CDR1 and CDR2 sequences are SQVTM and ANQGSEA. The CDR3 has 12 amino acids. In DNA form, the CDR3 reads TGCAGCGTAGGTAGGACGGGGAACACCATATATTTT. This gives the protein CSVGRTGNTIYF.

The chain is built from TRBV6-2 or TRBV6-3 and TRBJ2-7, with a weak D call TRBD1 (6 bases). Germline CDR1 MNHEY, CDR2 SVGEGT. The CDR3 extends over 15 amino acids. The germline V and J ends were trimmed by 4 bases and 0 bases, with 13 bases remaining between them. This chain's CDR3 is CASSFDQGSSYEQYF. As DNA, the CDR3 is TGTGCCAGCAGTTTTGACCAGGGGAGCTCCTACGAGCAGTACTTC.

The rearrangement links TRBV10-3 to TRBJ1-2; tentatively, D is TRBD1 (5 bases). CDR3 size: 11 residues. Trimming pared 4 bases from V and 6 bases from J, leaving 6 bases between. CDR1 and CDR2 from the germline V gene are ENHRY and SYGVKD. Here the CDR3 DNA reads TGTGCCATCAGTGGAGGGGATGGCTACACCTTC. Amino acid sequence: CAISGGDGYTF.